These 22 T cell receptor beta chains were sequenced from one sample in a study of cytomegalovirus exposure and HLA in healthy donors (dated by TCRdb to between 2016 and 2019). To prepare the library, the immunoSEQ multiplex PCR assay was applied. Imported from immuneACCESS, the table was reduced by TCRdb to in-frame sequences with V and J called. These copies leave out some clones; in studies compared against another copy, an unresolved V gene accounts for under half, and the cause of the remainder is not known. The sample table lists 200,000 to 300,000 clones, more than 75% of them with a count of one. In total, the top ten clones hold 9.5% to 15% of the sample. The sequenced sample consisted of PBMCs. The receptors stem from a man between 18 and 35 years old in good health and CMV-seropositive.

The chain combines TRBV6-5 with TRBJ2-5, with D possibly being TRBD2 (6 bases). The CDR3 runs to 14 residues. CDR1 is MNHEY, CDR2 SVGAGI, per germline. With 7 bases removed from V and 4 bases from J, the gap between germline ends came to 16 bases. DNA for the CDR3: TGTGCCAGCACCCAACGAGTGGGGGGAGAGACCCAGTACTTC. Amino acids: CASTQRVGGETQYF.

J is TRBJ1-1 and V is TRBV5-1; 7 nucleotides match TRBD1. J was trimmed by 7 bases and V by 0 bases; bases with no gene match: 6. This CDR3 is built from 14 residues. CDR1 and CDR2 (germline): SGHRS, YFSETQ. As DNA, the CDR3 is TGCGCCAGCAGCTTGGGGCAGGGGGTGAATGAAGCTTTCTTT. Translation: CASSLGQGVNEAFF.

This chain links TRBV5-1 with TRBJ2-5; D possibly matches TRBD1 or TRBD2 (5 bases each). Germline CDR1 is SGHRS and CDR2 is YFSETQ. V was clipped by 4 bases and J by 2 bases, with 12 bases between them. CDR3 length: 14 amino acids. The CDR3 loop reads CASSPGTGQETQYF. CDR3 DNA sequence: TGCGCCAGCAGCCCCGGGACCGGACAAGAGACCCAGTACTTC.

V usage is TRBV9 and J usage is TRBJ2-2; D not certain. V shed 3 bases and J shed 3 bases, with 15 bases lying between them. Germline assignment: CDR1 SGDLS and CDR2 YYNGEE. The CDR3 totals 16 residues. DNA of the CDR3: TGTGCCAGCAGCGCCCAATGGTCTGGGGACACCGGGGAGCTGTTTTTT. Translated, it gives CASSAQWSGDTGELFF. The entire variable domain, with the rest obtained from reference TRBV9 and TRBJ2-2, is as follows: DSGVTQTPKHLITATGQRVTLRCSPRSGDLSVYWYQQSLDQGLQFLIQYYNGEERAKGNILERFSAQQFPDLHSELNLSSLELGDSALYFCASSAQWSGDTGELFFGEGSRLTVL.

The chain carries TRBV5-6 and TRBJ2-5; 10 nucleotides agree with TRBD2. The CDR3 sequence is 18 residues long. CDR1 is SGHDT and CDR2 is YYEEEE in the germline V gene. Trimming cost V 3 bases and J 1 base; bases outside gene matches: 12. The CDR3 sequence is CASSYTSGAGKFQETQYF. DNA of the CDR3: TGTGCCAGCAGCTATACTAGCGGGGCTGGAAAGTTCCAAGAGACCCAGTACTTC.

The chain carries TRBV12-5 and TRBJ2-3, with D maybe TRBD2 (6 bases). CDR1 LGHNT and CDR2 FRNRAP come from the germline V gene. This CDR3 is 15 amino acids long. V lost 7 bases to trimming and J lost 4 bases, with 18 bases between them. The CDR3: CASAPPGDIADTQYF. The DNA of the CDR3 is TGTGCTAGTGCCCCCCCGGGGGATATCGCAGATACGCAGTATTTT.

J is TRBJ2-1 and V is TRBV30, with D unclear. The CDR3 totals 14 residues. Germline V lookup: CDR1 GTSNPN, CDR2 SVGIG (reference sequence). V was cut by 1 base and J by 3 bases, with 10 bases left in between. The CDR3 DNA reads TGTGCCTGGAGTGAGGCCCCCCTCTACAATGAGCAGTTCTTC. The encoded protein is CAWSEAPLYNEQFF.

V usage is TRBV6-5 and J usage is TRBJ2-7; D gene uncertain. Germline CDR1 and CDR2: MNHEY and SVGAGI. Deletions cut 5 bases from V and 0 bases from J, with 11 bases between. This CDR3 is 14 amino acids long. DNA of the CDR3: TGTGCCAGCAGTCGATCTCGCAGCTCCTACGAGCAGTACTTC. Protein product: CASSRSRSSYEQYF.

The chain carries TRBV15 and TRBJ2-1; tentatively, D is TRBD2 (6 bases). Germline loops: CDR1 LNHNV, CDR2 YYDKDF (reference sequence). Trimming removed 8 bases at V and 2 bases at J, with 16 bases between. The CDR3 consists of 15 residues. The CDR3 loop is CATSEWGEAYNEQFF. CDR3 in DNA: TGTGCCACCTCAGAATGGGGGGAGGCCTACAATGAGCAGTTCTTC.

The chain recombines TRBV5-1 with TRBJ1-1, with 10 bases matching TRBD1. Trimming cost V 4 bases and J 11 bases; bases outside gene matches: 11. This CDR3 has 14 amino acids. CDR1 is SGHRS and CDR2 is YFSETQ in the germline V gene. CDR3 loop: CASSREAGTGDAFF. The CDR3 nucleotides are TGCGCCAGCAGCAGGGAAGCCGGGACAGGGGATGCTTTCTTT.

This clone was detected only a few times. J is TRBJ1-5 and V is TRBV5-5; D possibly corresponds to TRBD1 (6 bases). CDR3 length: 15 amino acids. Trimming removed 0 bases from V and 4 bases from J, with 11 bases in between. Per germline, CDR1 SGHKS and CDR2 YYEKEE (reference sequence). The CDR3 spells CASSLAGQGNQPQHF. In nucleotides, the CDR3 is TGTGCCAGCAGCTTGGCCGGCCAGGGGAATCAGCCCCAGCATTTT. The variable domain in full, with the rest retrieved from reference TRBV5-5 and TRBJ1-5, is DAGVTQSPTHLIKTRGQQVTLRCSPISGHKSVSWYQQVLGQGPQFIFQYYEKEERGRGNFPDRFSARQFPNYSSELNVNALLLGDSALYLCASSLAGQGNQPQHFGDGTRLSIL.

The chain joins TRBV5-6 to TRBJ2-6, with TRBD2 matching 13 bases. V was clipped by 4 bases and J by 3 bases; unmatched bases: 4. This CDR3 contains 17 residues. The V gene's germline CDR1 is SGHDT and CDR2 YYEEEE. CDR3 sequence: CASSPGTSGIGANVLTF. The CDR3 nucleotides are TGTGCCAGCAGCCCCGGGACTAGCGGGATTGGGGCCAACGTCCTGACTTTC.

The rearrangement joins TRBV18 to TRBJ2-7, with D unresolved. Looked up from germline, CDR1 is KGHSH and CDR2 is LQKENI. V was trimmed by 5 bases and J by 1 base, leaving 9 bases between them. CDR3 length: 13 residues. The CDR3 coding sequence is TGTGCCAGCTCAGCTGTTGCGTCCTACGAGCAGTACTTC. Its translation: CASSAVASYEQYF.

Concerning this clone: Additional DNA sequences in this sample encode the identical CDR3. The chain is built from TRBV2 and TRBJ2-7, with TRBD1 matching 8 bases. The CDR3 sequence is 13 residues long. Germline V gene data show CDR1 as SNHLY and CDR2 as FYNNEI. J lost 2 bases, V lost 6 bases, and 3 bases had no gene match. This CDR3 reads CASRGTGTYEQYF. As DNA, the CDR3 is TGTGCCAGCAGAGGGACAGGAACCTACGAGCAGTACTTC.

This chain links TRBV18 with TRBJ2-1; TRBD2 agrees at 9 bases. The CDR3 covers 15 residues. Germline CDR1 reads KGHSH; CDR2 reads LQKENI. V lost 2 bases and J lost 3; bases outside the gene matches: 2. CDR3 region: CASSPGREGYNEQFF. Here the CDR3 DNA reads TGTGCCAGCTCACCAGGGCGGGAGGGCTACAATGAGCAGTTCTTC.

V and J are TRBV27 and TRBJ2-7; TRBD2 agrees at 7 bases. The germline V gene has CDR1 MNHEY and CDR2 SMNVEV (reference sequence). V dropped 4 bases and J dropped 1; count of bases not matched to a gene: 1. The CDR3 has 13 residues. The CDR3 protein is CASSSSGSYEQYF. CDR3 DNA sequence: TGTGCCAGCAGTTCTAGCGGTTCCTACGAGCAGTACTTC.

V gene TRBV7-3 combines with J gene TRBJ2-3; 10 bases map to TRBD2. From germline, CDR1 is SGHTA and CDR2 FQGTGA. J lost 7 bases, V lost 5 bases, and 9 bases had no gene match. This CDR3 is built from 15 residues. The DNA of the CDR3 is TGTGCCAGCAGCATATCAGCGGGAGGGCTGAATACGCAGTATTTT. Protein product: CASSISAGGLNTQYF.

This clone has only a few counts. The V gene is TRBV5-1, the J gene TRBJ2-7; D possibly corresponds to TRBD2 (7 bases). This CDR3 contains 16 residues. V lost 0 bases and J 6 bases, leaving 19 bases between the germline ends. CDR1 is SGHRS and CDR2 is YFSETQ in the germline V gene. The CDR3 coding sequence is TGCGCCAGCAGCTTGGTGGAGCTGGGAGGGGGGACCGAGCAGTACTTC. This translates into CASSLVELGGGTEQYF.

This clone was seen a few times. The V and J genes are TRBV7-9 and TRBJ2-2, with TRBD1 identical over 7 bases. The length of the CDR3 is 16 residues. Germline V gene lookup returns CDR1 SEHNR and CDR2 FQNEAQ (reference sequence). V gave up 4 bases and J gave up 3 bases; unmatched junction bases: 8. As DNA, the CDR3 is TGTGCCAGCAGCTCAGCGGACAGGTCTTACACCGGGGAGCTGTTTTTT. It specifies CASSSADRSYTGELFF.

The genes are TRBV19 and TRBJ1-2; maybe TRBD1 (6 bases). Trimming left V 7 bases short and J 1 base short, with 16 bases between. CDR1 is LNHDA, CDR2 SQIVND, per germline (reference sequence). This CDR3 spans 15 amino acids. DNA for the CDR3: TGTGCCAGTAATAGATGGGGAGGGGGTAACTATGGCTACACCTTC. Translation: CASNRWGGGNYGYTF.

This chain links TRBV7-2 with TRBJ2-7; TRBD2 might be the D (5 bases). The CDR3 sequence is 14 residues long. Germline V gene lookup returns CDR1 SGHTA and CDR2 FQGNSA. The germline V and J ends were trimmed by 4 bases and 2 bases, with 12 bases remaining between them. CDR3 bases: TGTGCCAGCAGCTATGTGGGAGATCCCTACGAGCAGTACTTC. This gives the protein CASSYVGDPYEQYF. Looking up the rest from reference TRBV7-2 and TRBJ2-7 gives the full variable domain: GAGVSQSPSNKVTEKGKDVELRCDPISGHTALYWYRQSLGQGLEFLIYFQGNSAPDKSGLPSDRFSAERTGGSVSTLTIQRTQQEDSAVYLCASSYVGDPYEQYFGPGTRLTVT.

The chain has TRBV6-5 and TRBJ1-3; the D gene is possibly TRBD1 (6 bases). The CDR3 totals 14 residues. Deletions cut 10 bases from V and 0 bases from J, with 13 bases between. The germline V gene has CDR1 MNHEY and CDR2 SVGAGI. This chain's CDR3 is CATKTGSSGNTIYF. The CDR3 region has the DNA TGTGCCACAAAAACAGGGAGCTCTGGAAACACCATATATTTT.